The present T cell receptor beta chain was sequenced within a study of OX40 agonist ivuxolimab in advanced cancers. Study summary: Dose-escalation cases comprised hepatocellular carcinoma, melanoma, renal cell or head and neck cancer.

Whole-study results and caveats: Antigen specificity of clonally expanded peripheral T cells was not established.

Assay: immunoSEQ multiplex PCR; the TCRdb copy retains only in-frame clones and omits some. The profile shows over 80,000 clones, around 85% of them singletons. This clone came up once. Antigen unknown. The starting material was CD4+ or CD8+ T cells sorted from blood, obtained in a trial of the OX40 agonist ivuxolimab. This TCR was recovered from an adult with an advanced solid tumor such as melanoma, head and neck, liver or kidney cancer.

Here the CDR3 DNA reads TGTGCCAGCAGTGATCGGGAACAGCAGTTCTTC. This codes for CASSDREQQFF. V usage is TRBV6-1 and J usage is TRBJ2-1; D is perhaps TRBD2 (5 bases). The CDR3 extends over 11 amino acids. In germline, CDR1 is MNHNS, CDR2 SASEGT. Deletions cut 3 bases from V and 11 bases from J, with 8 bases between.